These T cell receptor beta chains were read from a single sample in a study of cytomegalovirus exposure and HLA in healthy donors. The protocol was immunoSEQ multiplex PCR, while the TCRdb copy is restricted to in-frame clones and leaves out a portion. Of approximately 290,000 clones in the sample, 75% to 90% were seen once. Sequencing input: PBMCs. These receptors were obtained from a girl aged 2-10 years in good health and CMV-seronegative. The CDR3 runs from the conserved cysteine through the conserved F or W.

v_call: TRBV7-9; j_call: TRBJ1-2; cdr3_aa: CASNHRDRQLGGYTF
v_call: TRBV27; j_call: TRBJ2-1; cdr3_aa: CASSPVGEVYYEQFF
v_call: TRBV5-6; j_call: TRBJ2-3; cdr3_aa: CASSCLSDTQYF
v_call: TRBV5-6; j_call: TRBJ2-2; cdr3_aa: CASSPEVGMDTGELFF
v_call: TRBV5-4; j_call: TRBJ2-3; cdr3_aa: CASIREGYTDTQYF
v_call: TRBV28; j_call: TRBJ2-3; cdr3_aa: CASSLPADRGRSTDTQYF
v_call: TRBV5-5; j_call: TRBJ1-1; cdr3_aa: CASSPKQGPRTEAFF
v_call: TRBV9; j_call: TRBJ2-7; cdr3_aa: CASSPHGGSPFFGQYF
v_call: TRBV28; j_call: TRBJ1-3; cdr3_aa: CASSSSGGNTIYF
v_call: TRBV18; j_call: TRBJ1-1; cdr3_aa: CASSPPAGSEAFF
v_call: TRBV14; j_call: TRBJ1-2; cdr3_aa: CASSQAGPYGYTF
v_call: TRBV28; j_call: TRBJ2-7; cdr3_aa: CASSLSGLGIYEQYF
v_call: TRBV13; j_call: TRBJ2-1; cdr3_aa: CASSSGTNSYNEQFF
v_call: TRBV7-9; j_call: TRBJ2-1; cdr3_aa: CASSPQRFTFYNEQFF
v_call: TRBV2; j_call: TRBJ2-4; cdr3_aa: CASSLTKNIQYF
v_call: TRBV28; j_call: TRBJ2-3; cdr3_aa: CASPSSSGGTDTQYF
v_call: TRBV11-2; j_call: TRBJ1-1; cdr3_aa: CASSFPRTGGMNTEAFF
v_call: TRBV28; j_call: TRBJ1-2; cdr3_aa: CASSDDKFTNYGYTF
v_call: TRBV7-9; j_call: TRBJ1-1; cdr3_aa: CASSSIKGPNTEAFF
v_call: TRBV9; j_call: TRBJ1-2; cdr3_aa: CASSVAREGNYGYTF
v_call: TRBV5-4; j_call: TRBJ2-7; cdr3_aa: CASSRGGHEQYF
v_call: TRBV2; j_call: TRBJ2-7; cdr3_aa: CASHSGTAFYEQYF
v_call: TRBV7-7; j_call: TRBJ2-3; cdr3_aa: CASSLSAGAFTDTQYF
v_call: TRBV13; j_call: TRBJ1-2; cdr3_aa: CASSYQGLSYGYTF
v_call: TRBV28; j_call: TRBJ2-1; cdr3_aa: CASSPLWSSYNEQFF
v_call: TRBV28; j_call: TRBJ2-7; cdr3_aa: CASSSNNRGITYEQYF
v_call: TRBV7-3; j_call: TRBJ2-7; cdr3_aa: CASSLGQAVGEQYF
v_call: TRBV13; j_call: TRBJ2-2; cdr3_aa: CASSLTGTYINNTGELFF
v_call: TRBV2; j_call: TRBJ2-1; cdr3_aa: CASLGARNEQFF
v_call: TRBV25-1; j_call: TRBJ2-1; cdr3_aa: CASMRGYNEQFF
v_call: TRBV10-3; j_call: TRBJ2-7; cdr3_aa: CAIRPGLHLWEQYF
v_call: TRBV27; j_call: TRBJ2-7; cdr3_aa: CASRFGDEQYF
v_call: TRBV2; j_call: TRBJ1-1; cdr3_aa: CASSTVLNTEAFF
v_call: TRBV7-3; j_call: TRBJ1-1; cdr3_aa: CASQENTEAFF
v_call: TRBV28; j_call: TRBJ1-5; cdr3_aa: CASSLILWQGSEPQHF
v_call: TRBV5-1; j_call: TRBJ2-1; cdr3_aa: CASSITSGGPTIPNEQFF
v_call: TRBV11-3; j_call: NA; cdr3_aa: CASSLDPPGPPGGYEQYF